This TCR beta chain originates from a study of control samples from healthy donors and cancer patients. The CDR3 is 16 residues long. Trimming left V 8 bases short and J 3 bases short, with 23 bases between. Germline loops: CDR1 WNHNN, CDR2 SYGVQD (reference sequence). Method: immunoSEQ multiplex PCR; TCRdb's copy keeps in-frame clones and lacks some. The sample lists under 150,000 clones; under 90% were seen once. The table lists this clone with a count of one. This TCR derives from a man aged 25 to 40 in good health. The sequenced sample was blood. The chain employs TRBV10-1 and TRBJ2-7, with D possibly TRBD2 on 6 matching bases. The CDR3 sequence: CASFPTWRDCNYEQYF. DNA of the CDR3: TGCGCCAGCTTCCCAACGTGGAGGGACTGCAACTACGAGCAGTACTTC.